This record looks at one T cell receptor beta chain sequence and its context. The data originate from a study of cytomegalovirus exposure and HLA in healthy donors. Sequenced by immunoSEQ multiplex PCR; TCRdb stores in-frame clones only, minus some. The data show about 240,000 clones, roughly 86% seen once. Per the germline V gene, CDR1 is MNHEY and CDR2 is SMNVEV (reference sequence). This CDR3 is built from 16 residues. V shed 3 bases and J 12 bases; nucleotides not matched to a gene: 15. Input material: PBMCs. The rearrangement joins TRBV27 to TRBJ1-1, with 11 bases that match TRBD1. This sequence was found in a woman in her 30s in good health and CMV-seropositive. CDR3 sequence reads: CASSFVLGQGASGTFF. CDR3 nucleotide sequence: TGTGCCAGCAGTTTCGTTCTCGGACAGGGGGCTTCAGGGACTTTCTTT.